This TCR beta chain was documented in a study of blood T cell repertoires in COVID-19. Background on the study: Both acute and convalescent COVID-19 samples were obtained from the United States, Italy and Spain.

Germline V lookup: CDR1 GTSNPN, CDR2 SVGIG (reference sequence). This CDR3 is 14 amino acids long. The V end was cut by 0 bases, the J end by 6 bases, with 12 bases between. This clone was detected only once. The data were produced by immunoSEQ multiplex PCR, yet TCRdb's version contains in-frame clones alone and is incomplete. The sample consists of about 360,000 clones, around nine tenths of them appearing once. The rearrangement joins TRBV30 to TRBJ2-1; D possibly corresponds to TRBD2 (6 bases). This sequence was found in a human donor in a cohort sampled during active COVID-19. The sample consisted of peripheral blood. CDR3 sequence: CAWSVTSGPNEQFF. The CDR3 region has the DNA TGTGCCTGGAGTGTAACCAGCGGGCCCAATGAGCAGTTCTTC.